The subject of this entry is one T cell receptor (beta chain). This clonotype appeared many times. What this receptor recognizes is not known. Base qualities were left out, and no much larger clone turns up one base away. This record comes from a study of regulatory T cells in long-lasting Graves disease (dated by TCRdb to about 2021). With regard to the full study: Newly diagnosed Graves' disease patients had taken antithyroid drugs for less than 3 months. Persistent Graves' disease patients were compared with newly diagnosed Graves' disease patients by peripheral blood TCR sequencing and RNA sequencing. The study took place in China and was registered as a clinical trial. A total of about 35 samples underwent TCR sequencing, from some 13 patients with persistent Graves' disease and some 20 patients with newly diagnosed Graves' disease. Overall results and qualifications from the work: Persistent disease showed preferential use of TRBV28, TRBJ1-2 and TRBJ2-5, whereas newly diagnosed disease favored TRBV20-1 and TRBJ2-1. Sequencing and analysis were limited to the TCR beta chain. More public clonotypes were shared among persistent patients (under 3,000) than among newly diagnosed patients (966). As a limitation, the authors acknowledged that the small sample size may reduce accuracy. Compared with newly diagnosed patients, patients with persistent Graves' disease had lower TCR Shannon entropy and fewer highly expanded clones, which suggests clonal expansion. The study examined only peripheral blood because the primary lesion, thyroid tissue, could not be accessed.

This specimen's time point label, per the study, means: newly diagnosed GD, antithyroid drugs for less than 3 months. For both TCR sequencing and RNA sequencing, RNA was extracted from PBMCs in TRIzol. The diagnosis of Graves' disease was made according to American Thyroid Association guidelines. The patients came from an endocrinology department in Xi'an, China. Each patient gave approximately 10 milliliters of peripheral blood, collected in an EDTA anticoagulant tube. Ficoll Paque Plus density gradient separation was used to isolate PBMCs, and no further T cell sorting was done. An Agilent 2100 Bioanalyzer and agarose gel were used to assess RNA quality, and a NanoDrop 2000 was used to measure RNA concentration. Libraries were made using multiplex PCR. Sequenced on an Illumina HiSeq 4000. To build TCR beta libraries, CDR3 regions were amplified by Arm-PCR using iRepertoire HTBI primers. PCR products were gel purified before sequencing. The source study handled its data this way. Gene usage analysis of CDR3 amino acid clonotypes relied on the approximately 60 TRBV and about 15 TRBJ segments identified across samples. Filtered high-quality paired reads were merged into contigs using COPE and FqMerger. Contigs were aligned with BLAST to IMGT TRBV, TRBD and TRBJ reference genes, and CDR3 was defined per IMGT. Any clonotype with a frequency above 0.1% was counted as a highly expanded clone. Shannon entropy was used to measure repertoire diversity, and the Gini coefficient was used to measure V-J evenness. Clonotypes shared by more than one individual were considered public. Using fastp at Q25 and MiXCR, TCRdb reprocessed the public reads and kept productive beta chains. Every entry covers one CDR3 protein and lists the most common genes and DNA from its rows. TCRdb, not the authors, supplied the V and J calls. The sample includes a few hundred thousand distinct CDR3 sequences, with 14% observed a single time. Of the sample, approximately 19% falls within the top ten clones.

The germline V gene (reference sequence) provides CDR1 SGHKS and CDR2 YYEKEE. Including cysteine and phenylalanine, the CDR3 has 14 amino acids. Only CDR3 DNA remains: 42 bases, in frame from the first base. Relative to germline, V is 0 bases shorter and J is 6 bases shorter, with 12 bases between their ends. The same data also contributed to another study, on T cells in Graves' hyperthyroidism and ophthalmopathy. From the second report: Stable Graves' hyperthyroidism was defined as the absence of progression to ophthalmopathy over 18 months of follow-up. Hyperthyroidism patients were aged 18 to 65 years and newly diagnosed, with disease duration of less than 2 months. Any patient with an uncontrolled infection, another autoimmune disease, pregnancy or lactation was excluded. Diagnoses relied on clinical symptoms, serum thyroxine and TRAb, thyroid ultrasound and orbital computed tomography. The first round of RT-PCR for the TCR CDR3 was performed with the HTBI primer set and the Qiagen OneStep RT-PCR kit. Most expanded thyroid clonotypes (frequency above 0.001) were also detected in blood, a finding suggesting that blood repertoires may reflect thyroid immune responses. In cross-validation, a model built on a 13 V-J signature told ophthalmopathy apart from stable hyperthyroidism with 87.88% sensitivity and around 83% specificity, and in testing the same model reached 80%/75%. During validation, the model predicted progression to ophthalmopathy a median of around 6 months ahead of onset, with approximately 70% sensitivity and 72.22% specificity. A discovery cohort of around 98 patients, approximately 45 with Graves' ophthalmopathy and approximately 55 with stable Graves' hyperthyroidism, was used to find distinguishing TCR V-J signatures. Prospective prediction of ophthalmopathy was tested in an independent validation cohort of 18 to 20 hyperthyroidism patients and 15 to 17 patients who later progressed to ophthalmopathy. The approximately 90 discovery patients were divided at random into training and test sets in a 7:3 ratio. In roughly six Graves' hyperthyroidism patients, the study also compared T-cell repertoires from thyroid tissue with T-cell repertoires from blood. After blood sampling, hyperthyroidism patients were treated with methimazole at a starting dose of 30 mg daily, and ophthalmopathy patients were treated with high-dose intravenous methylprednisolone. A second multiplex PCR round built the libraries, followed by size selection and purification. Paired-end sequencing of the libraries was performed with 100 bp reads on an Illumina HiSeq2000. Raw data were processed with SOAPnuke, discarding reads with adapters, uncalled bases, mean Phred below 15, or no exact constant-primer or identifier match. High-quality paired reads were merged using COPE v1.2.5, and each unique nucleotide sequence was defined as a clonotype. Clonotypes were aligned to IMGT TRBV, TRBD and TRBJ reference segments using MiTCR v1.1. The analysis was restricted to V-J combinations with a frequency above 0.0001, which together covered about 99% of the repertoires. The TCS score was defined as the ratio of F50 (clonal expansion) to E x V (chaos), calculated using BLOSUM62-based TCRdist between CDR3 peptides within each V-J. Welch's t-statistics and random forest reduced some 510 V-J features to about 12, which were used in a naive Bayes classifier (R e1071). Sample size was not statistically predetermined, and blinding of investigators to group allocation was not performed. The paper describes TCR Vbeta CDR3 sequencing of 130 to 150 peripheral blood samples, made up of fewer than 50 ophthalmopathy patients, 70 to 75 hyperthyroidism patients and 17 progressor patients.

The chain links TRBV5-5 with TRBJ1-1, with an unclear D gene assignment. The receptor's source is a woman between 45 and 60 years old with Graves disease. Donor details come from another sample of the same person, matched by shared clones. The sequencing used peripheral blood mononuclear cells (PBMCs), collected at new diagnosis, from a patient treated with antithyroid drugs. The bases read TGTGCCAGCAGCTTGGAACAGCCTCACCCTGAAGCTTTCTTT. The resulting protein is CASSLEQPHPEAFF.